What follows describes a single T cell receptor beta chain. There is no known antigen for this receptor. No much larger clone exists at a distance of one base, and base qualities are not known. This entry belongs to a study of blood T cell repertoires in COVID-19 (dated by TCRdb to about 2020). Notes on the research overall: Samples covering the acute and convalescent phases of COVID-19 were provided by collaborators in the United States, Italy and Spain. The prospective study material was composed of cDNA or gDNA derived from T cells, B-cell-depleted T cells, or PBMCs. Subjects who had been exposed to COVID-19, were actively infected with it, or had recovered from it provided the deeply sampled blood TCRbeta repertoires that made up the dataset. The repertoires were made available in a free public database intended to serve as a resource for research on the immune response to SARS-CoV-2. The samples were drawn from the first 160 participants of the ongoing ImmuneRACE study and from some 1,300 subjects provided by 6 global collaborators. Nearly every sample came with metadata listing a de-identified subject ID, COVID-19 status, age in years and sex. Where HLA class I and class II types were available, the types were taken from metadata supplied by the sample provider, not from assay-based typing.

Overall results and qualifications from the work: The quantity of clinical and demographic metadata differed by source and by participant and was supplied without curation.

The CDR3 measures 13 amino acids from cysteine to phenylalanine. CDR3 DNA is the only sequence kept; it has 39 bases, read in frame from the first base. Trimming removed 3 bases from V and 8 bases from J, leaving 13 bases between the germline ends. The immunoSEQ Assay, a bias-controlled multiplex PCR, was used to amplify TCRbeta CDR3 regions from genomic DNA. From the authors' description of their analysis: Within the assay, amplification of reference gene primers was used to estimate how many nucleated cells each sample contained. To quantify the absolute abundance of each unique TCRbeta CDR3 rearrangement, sequence reads were collapsed and filtered. Productive Simpson clonality was computed per sample as the square root of Simpson's diversity index over productive rearrangements. The table comes from immuneACCESS by way of TCRdb, which keeps in-frame sequences with V and J called. Part of the clones is missing from these tables; in studies checked, under half for an unresolved V gene and the rest for unknown reasons. D and trimming were read from the DNA, whereas the V and J calls and clone size are those reported in that table. This sample holds 150,000 to 200,000 clones; around 95% were observed only once. The top ten constitute 0.76% of the sample.

In Seattle, one collaborating source enrolled patients while the infection was active and tracked those patients longitudinally over the course of disease. Whole blood was collected in K2EDTA tubes by collaborating institutions according to the institutions' own protocols. For TCRbeta analysis, collaborator samples were shipped as frozen whole blood, as isolated PBMCs, or as DNA extracted from either sample type. This sequence uses TRBV12-3 or TRBV12-4 and TRBJ1-2; no confident D gene assignment can be made. The sequence came from a man aged 25-40 years with COVID-19, enrolled during active disease. Sequenced input: peripheral blood. The DNA sequence is given as TGTGCCAGCAGTTTGGGTGAGGGCAGAGGCTACACCTTC. Translated, this is CASSLGEGRGYTF.